Below, 9 T cell receptor beta chains from the same sample are listed, as sequenced in a study of cytomegalovirus exposure and HLA in healthy donors. The PCR used 60 Vbeta and 13 Jbeta primers. Here immunoSEQ multiplex PCR was the method, and the copy in TCRdb shows in-frame clones only, minus some. This table has around 54,000 clones, 60% to 85% appearing once. Material for sequencing was PBMCs. The receptors shown here come from a man aged 25-45 years in good health and CMV-seropositive.

This chain joins TRBV5-5 and TRBJ1-4; the D gene is possibly TRBD1 (5 bases). CDR1 is SGHKS and CDR2 is YYEKEE in the germline V gene (reference sequence). This CDR3 has 16 amino acids. Trimming left V 0 bases short and J 7 bases short, with 16 bases between. CDR3 bases: TGTGCCAGCAGCTTGGGGCGAGACGGAGGGACTGAAAAACTGTTTTTT. Protein product: CASSLGRDGGTEKLFF. The full variable domain, in which reference TRBV5-5 and TRBJ1-4 provide the parts outside the CDR3, is DAGVTQSPTHLIKTRGQQVTLRCSPISGHKSVSWYQQVLGQGPQFIFQYYEKEERGRGNFPDRFSARQFPNYSSELNVNALLLGDSALYLCASSLGRDGGTEKLFFGSGTQLSVL.

This sequence joins TRBV9 and TRBJ2-1; 7 bases map to TRBD1. With 4 bases clipped from V and 4 bases from J, the junction kept 17 bases outside the gene matches. Per the germline V gene, CDR1 is SGDLS and CDR2 is YYNGEE. CDR3 length: 18 amino acids. The CDR3 loop reads CASSSNRVLGQAYNEQFF. The DNA for the CDR3 is TGTGCCAGCAGCTCCAACCGGGTGCTAGGACAGGCTTACAATGAGCAGTTCTTC.

The CDR3 reads CASSYRGTAIQMNTEAFF. CDR3 in DNA: TGTGCCAGCAGTTATCGCGGGACAGCGATACAAATGAACACTGAAGCTTTCTTT. The chain links TRBV27 to TRBJ1-1; 7 positions agree with TRBD1. Looked up from germline, CDR1 is MNHEY and CDR2 is SMNVEV (reference sequence). This CDR3 is 18 amino acids long. The V and J ends lost 4 bases and 0 bases, in that order; junction bases with no gene match: 14.

This rearrangement joins TRBV29-1 to TRBJ2-6; 7 positions match TRBD2. The CDR3 consists of 14 residues. From germline, CDR1 is SQVTM and CDR2 ANQGSEA. V lost 4 bases to trimming and J lost 2 bases; unmatched junction nucleotides: 2. In DNA form, the CDR3 reads TGCAGCGTTGGGGGAGGGGCTGGGGCCAACGTCCTGACTTTC. Translated, it gives CSVGGGAGANVLTF.

In this sample, this clone turned up once. The chain has TRBV28 and TRBJ2-5, with 11 bases lining up with TRBD2. The end of the DNA is better explained by TRBJ2-7, so the J call may be wrong. Germline V gene data show CDR1 as MDHEN and CDR2 as SYDVKM. The CDR3 contains 16 residues. The CDR3 region is CASSLPTSGGLYEQYF. CDR3 coding DNA: TGTGCCAGCAGTTTGCCAACTAGCGGGGGACTGTACGAGCAGTACTTC.

The chain carries TRBV4-2 and TRBJ2-1; 11 bases map to TRBD2. The germline V gene has CDR1 LGHNA and CDR2 YNFKEQ. With 1 base clipped from V and 2 bases from J, the junction kept 7 bases outside the gene matches. This CDR3 has 18 amino acids. CDR3 DNA: TGTGCCAGCAGCCAAGGCCCTAGCGGGGGGTTAACCTACAATGAGCAGTTCTTC. Translated: CASSQGPSGGLTYNEQFF.

The gene calls are TRBV7-9 and TRBJ1-6, with unresolved D. Germline values: CDR1 SEHNR, CDR2 FQNEAQ (reference sequence). With 2 bases removed from V and 10 bases from J, the gap between germline ends came to 12 bases. The CDR3 totals 14 residues. CDR3: CASSLIGVVSPLHF. CDR3 sequence (DNA): TGTGCCAGCAGCTTAATCGGGGTAGTCTCACCCCTCCACTTT. Complete variable domain (other parts from reference TRBV7-9 and TRBJ1-6): DTGVSQNPRHKITKRGQNVTFRCDPISEHNRLYWYRQTLGQGPEFLTYFQNEAQLEKSRLLSDRFSAERPKGSFSTLEIQRTEQGDSAMYLCASSLIGVVSPLHFGNGTRLTVT.

This clone was observed once. This chain links TRBV30 with TRBJ1-3; D may be TRBD1 (6 bases). The CDR3 runs to 14 residues. Germline V gives CDR1 GTSNPN, CDR2 SVGIG (reference sequence). V was pared by 7 bases and J by 0 bases, with 13 bases between. CDR3 sequence (DNA): TGTGCCTCCAGGGGTTCGAGCTCTGGAAACACCATATATTTT. It yields the protein CASRGSSSGNTIYF.

The table lists this clone with a few counts. J is TRBJ2-1 and V is TRBV28, with 12 positions matching TRBD2. V lost 4 bases, J lost 0 bases, and 10 bases stayed unmatched. The CDR3 has 19 residues. Per germline, CDR1 MDHEN and CDR2 SYDVKM. The CDR3 loop is CASSWPLTSGGSSYNEQFF. CDR3 nucleotide sequence: TGTGCCAGCAGTTGGCCCCTTACTAGCGGGGGGAGCTCCTACAATGAGCAGTTCTTC.